The clone carrying this T cell receptor (beta chain) was seen more than once but under ten times. What it recognizes is unknown. This entry belongs to a study of beta chain features in type 1 diabetes. The study reverse transcribed the entire isolated RNA, so it sequenced expressed TCRB transcripts. The assay was immunoSEQ multiplex PCR, and TCRdb's table has in-frame clones only and misses some. Here the sample spans approximately 140,000 clones, around a tenth being singletons. Study-level findings and limits: Patients and controls would be equally affected if PCR favored shorter templates.

Sample: central memory CD4+ T cells from blood. This receptor was taken from a woman in her thirties or forties in good health.

CDR3 nucleotides: TGTGCCAGCTCACTACAGGAAAATGAAAAACTGTTTTTT. Residues: CASSLQENEKLFF. The rearrangement links TRBV18 to TRBJ1-4; perhaps TRBD1 as D (5 bases). CDR3 length: 13 amino acids. V was trimmed by 4 bases and J by 5 bases, leaving 8 bases between them. Germline V gene sequence: CDR1 KGHSH, CDR2 LQKENI. Full variable domain (rest looked up from reference TRBV18 and TRBJ1-4): NAGVMQNPRHLVRRRGQEARLRCSPMKGHSHVYWYRQLPEEGLKFMVYLQKENIIDESGMPKERFSAEFPKEGPSILRIQQVVRGDSAAYFCASSLQENEKLFFGSGTQLSVL.